This T cell receptor (beta chain) was identified during a study of blood T cell repertoires in COVID-19 (dated by TCRdb to the early 2020s). With respect to the entire study: The collaborator samples originated in the United States, Italy and Spain and spanned the acute and convalescent phases of COVID-19. The material from the prospective study consisted of cDNA or gDNA derived from T cells, B-cell-depleted T cells, or PBMCs. Deeply sampled blood TCRbeta repertoires from subjects exposed to, actively infected with, or recovered from COVID-19 were included in the dataset. A freely available public database, intended as a resource for researchers studying the immune response to SARS-CoV-2, is where the repertoires were released. Samples were obtained from the ongoing ImmuneRACE study (first 160 participants) and from about 1,300 subjects provided by 6 global collaborators. The sample metadata nearly always contained a de-identified subject ID, COVID-19 status, age in years and sex. HLA class I and class II types, where available, came from metadata supplied by the sample provider rather than from assay-based typing.

Collaborating institutions collected whole blood in K2EDTA tubes following their own protocols. Collaborator samples were shipped for TCRbeta analysis as frozen whole blood, isolated PBMCs, or DNA extracted from either sample type. Study-wide findings and limitations: How much clinical and demographic metadata was included differed by source and by participant, and the metadata was provided uncurated.

Comments on this clone: It lacks a known antigen. No per-base quality is available; no much larger clone lies one base away.

Taken from the germline V gene (reference sequence), the CDR1 and CDR2 loops are LNHDA and SQIVND. The CDR3 measures 15 amino acids from cysteine to phenylalanine. The kept DNA is CDR3 alone, 45 bases in frame from the first base. Germline trimming amounts to 10 bases on V and 0 bases on J, with 8 as the count of junction bases outside the gene matches. TCRbeta CDR3 regions were amplified from genomic DNA by means of the immunoSEQ Assay, a bias-controlled multiplex PCR. On the study's bioinformatics: The number of nucleated cells in each sample was estimated from the amplification of reference gene primers within the assay. Sequence reads were collapsed and filtered to measure the absolute abundance of every unique TCRbeta CDR3 rearrangement. For each sample, productive Simpson clonality was calculated by taking the square root of Simpson's diversity index across productive rearrangements. TCRdb re-hosts the immuneACCESS table, in-frame sequences only. Its copies lack some clones; in the studies checked, an unresolved V gene accounts for under half of them, and the cause for the rest is not known. V and J calls and clone size come straight from that table; D and trimming were deduced from the DNA. The sample profile shows some 21,000 clones; 85% to 90% of them were found once. The ten largest clones capture roughly 3.8% of the sample.

The rearrangement combines TRBV19 with TRBJ2-1; 8 junctional bases match TRBD2. Sequenced material: peripheral blood. This TCR derives from a man between 45 and 60 years old with active COVID-19. The sequence in DNA is TGTGCCATAAGCGGGGGACCAAGCTCCTACAATGAGCAGTTCTTC. Its protein is CAISGGPSSYNEQFF. With the rest looked up from the reference TRBV19 and TRBJ2-1 genes rather than sequenced, the full variable domain is DGGITQSPKYLFRKEGQNVTLSCEQNLNHDAMYWYRQDPGQGLRLIYYSQIVNDFQKGDIAEGYSVSREKKESFPLTVTSAQKNPTAFYLCAISGGPSSYNEQFFGPGTRLTVL.